What follows are 30 T cell receptor beta chains derived from one specimen sequenced in a study of monozygotic twins with inflammatory bowel disease. After re-calling the 5' RACE reads, TCRdb lists one entry per CDR3 protein, DNA absent. The table gives about 380,000 distinct CDR3 sequences; the top ten clones make up 2.5% to 3% of it. The source material was blood. The source of these receptors is a human donor with ulcerative colitis or Crohn's disease, or a healthy co-twin of an affected twin (not recorded which).

The V call is TRBV11-2, the J call TRBJ2-1; with no DNA, the TCRdb D assignment of TRBD1 cannot be verified. Germline lookup yields CDR1 SGHAT and CDR2 FQNNGV. CDR3 length equals 15 residues. The CDR3 is CASSSGTGVNNEQFF.

This chain uses TRBV12-3 or TRBV12-4 with TRBJ2-6; TCRdb lists TRBD1, though no DNA is available to test this call. CDR3 length equals 17 residues. This CDR3 is CASSFNRGQGGANVLTF.

The CDR3 sequence is CASSVRDRVTDTQYF. The V and J genes are TRBV5-1 and TRBJ2-3; TCRdb lists TRBD1, though no DNA is available to test this call. CDR3 length: 15 amino acids. Germline CDR1 is SGHRS and CDR2 is YFSETQ.

The chain has TRBV20-1 and TRBJ2-3; TCRdb lists TRBD1, though no DNA is available to test this call. Germline values: CDR1 DFQATT, CDR2 SNEGSKA (reference sequence). This CDR3 is 12 amino acids long. The CDR3 sequence is CSASGGADTQYF.

The chain is built from TRBV5-1 and TRBJ2-5; the D call from TCRdb, TRBD2, cannot be confirmed without DNA. The CDR3 spans 15 residues. Germline V gives CDR1 SGHRS, CDR2 YFSETQ. The CDR3 sequence: CASSLSSAIKETQYF.

The V gene is TRBV6-5, the J gene TRBJ2-7; the TRBD1 assignment by TCRdb is unverifiable without DNA. Germline V gene sequence: CDR1 MNHEY, CDR2 SVGAGI. The CDR3 totals 15 residues. The CDR3 loop reads CASSYRDRGSWEQYF.

This chain uses TRBV5-1 with TRBJ2-7. The CDR3 has 13 amino acids. Germline V gene sequence: CDR1 SGHRS, CDR2 YFSETQ. The CDR3 sequence is CASSGADSYEQYF.

V is TRBV7-2 and J is TRBJ1-2; the TRBD1 assignment by TCRdb is unverifiable without DNA. The CDR3 is made up of 14 amino acids. Germline V gene lookup returns CDR1 SGHTA and CDR2 FQGNSA. The CDR3 here is CASSSFQGNYGYTF.

The CDR3 here is CSARDRQESTDTQYF. This sequence joins TRBV20-1 and TRBJ2-3. CDR3 size: 15 residues. The V gene's germline CDR1 is DFQATT and CDR2 SNEGSKA (reference sequence).

The chain employs TRBV27 and TRBJ2-1; TCRdb gives TRBD1 as the D gene, but with no DNA this cannot be confirmed. The CDR3 has 13 residues. Germline V CDR1 and CDR2: MNHEY, SMNVEV (reference sequence). CDR3 sequence: CASSLTYRGEQFF.

V and J are TRBV4-2 and TRBJ1-1; the D call from TCRdb, TRBD1, cannot be confirmed without DNA. Germline lookup yields CDR1 LGHNA and CDR2 YNFKEQ. CDR3 size: 15 residues. This CDR3 reads CASSQWTGVNTEAFF.

This sequence joins TRBV2 and TRBJ2-1; TCRdb indicates TRBD2, and absent DNA this call remains unverified. This CDR3 is built from 14 residues. Per the germline V gene, CDR1 is SNHLY and CDR2 is FYNNEI. CDR3 residues: CASRHTPGLAGEFF.

The chain uses TRBV11-2 and TRBJ1-1. This CDR3 has 13 residues. The germline V gene encodes CDR1 SGHAT and CDR2 FQNNGV. The CDR3 spells CASSLYDDTEAFF.

The chain has TRBV7-9 and TRBJ2-2; TCRdb indicates TRBD1, and absent DNA this call remains unverified. CDR3 length: 15 residues. Germline values: CDR1 SEHNR, CDR2 FQNEAQ (reference sequence). The CDR3: CASSFTGHGTGELFF.

The chain is built from TRBV11-2 and TRBJ2-1; the TRBD1 assignment by TCRdb is unverifiable without DNA. Per the germline V gene, CDR1 is SGHAT and CDR2 is FQNNGV. This CDR3 comprises 13 residues. CDR3: CASSPRTRDEQFF.

This rearrangement joins TRBV20-1 to TRBJ2-1. There are 12 residues in the CDR3. CDR1 DFQATT and CDR2 SNEGSKA come from the germline V gene (reference sequence). The CDR3 spells CSATENSNEQFF.

The V and J genes are TRBV25-1 and TRBJ1-3. The CDR3 is made up of 15 amino acids. Germline CDR1 MGHDK, CDR2 SYGVNS. The chain's CDR3 is CASGHELSSGNTIYF.

CDR3: CASSTFTSEAFF. This chain joins TRBV6-6 and TRBJ1-1. Germline values: CDR1 MNHNY, CDR2 SVGAGI (reference sequence). This CDR3 has 12 residues.

The rearrangement links TRBV2 to TRBJ2-5; lacking DNA, the TRBD2 call made by TCRdb goes unchecked. The CDR3 sequence is 16 residues long. Germline V gene lookup returns CDR1 SNHLY and CDR2 FYNNEI. The CDR3: CASREATSGGRETQYF.

The chain employs TRBV9 and TRBJ2-7; TCRdb picks TRBD1, but there is no DNA to check that call. This CDR3 contains 17 residues. Per germline, CDR1 SGDLS and CDR2 YYNGEE. The CDR3 sequence is CASSVGASVNLFYEQYF.

The chain links TRBV4-1 to TRBJ2-2; without DNA, the TCRdb call of TRBD1 cannot be checked. Germline CDR1 reads MGHRA; CDR2 reads YSYEKL. CDR3 length: 16 amino acids. The CDR3 region is CASSQRQIANTGELFF.

The V call is TRBV4-1, the J call TRBJ2-7; there is no DNA to check the TCRdb D call of TRBD2. This CDR3 contains 15 residues. Germline CDR1 reads MGHRA; CDR2 reads YSYEKL. This CDR3 reads CASSQSPGRFYEQYF.

This chain links TRBV6-5 with TRBJ2-7; TCRdb returns TRBD2, unconfirmable since there is no DNA. The CDR3 consists of 17 residues. Germline lookup yields CDR1 MNHEY and CDR2 SVGAGI. The CDR3 reads CASSYSPTSGGFYEQYF.

The chain recombines TRBV5-1 with TRBJ2-5; TCRdb's D call, TRBD2, is unchecked because there is no DNA. The CDR3 runs to 17 residues. Germline CDR1 and CDR2: SGHRS and YFSETQ. The CDR3 sequence: CASSAGTSGTLQETQYF. Variable domain in full (rest from reference TRBV5-1 and TRBJ2-5): KAGVTQTPRYLIKTRGQQVTLSCSPISGHRSVSWYQQTPGQGLQFLFEYFSETQRNKGNFPGRFSGRQFSNSRSEMNVSTLELGDSALYLCASSAGTSGTLQETQYFGPGTRLLVL.

This sequence joins TRBV6-2 or TRBV6-3 and TRBJ1-1. CDR1 MNHEY and CDR2 SVGEGT come from the germline V gene. The CDR3 is made up of 13 amino acids. CDR3 sequence reads: CASSYPGRLEAFF.

The gene calls are TRBV7-9 and TRBJ2-7; as DNA is missing, the TRBD1 call by TCRdb cannot be tested. The CDR3 sequence is 14 residues long. In germline, CDR1 is SEHNR, CDR2 FQNEAQ (reference sequence). CDR3 amino acids: CATNSGTGSREQYF.

The chain employs TRBV27 and TRBJ1-1; TCRdb's assignment of TRBD1 cannot be checked, as there is no DNA. Germline CDR1 is MNHEY and CDR2 is SMNVEV (reference sequence). CDR3 size: 11 residues. CDR3 sequence reads: CASSQDRRAFF.

The chain combines TRBV7-9 with TRBJ1-5; TCRdb returns TRBD1, unconfirmable since there is no DNA. The CDR3 spans 16 residues. Germline V CDR1 and CDR2: SEHNR, FQNEAQ (reference sequence). The CDR3 here is CASSHSGTGANQPQHF.

The V gene is TRBV7-8, the J gene TRBJ1-2; checking the TCRdb D call of TRBD1 is not possible without DNA. The V gene's germline CDR1 is SGHVS and CDR2 FQNEAQ. This CDR3 is 15 amino acids long. CDR3: CASSVQGSSNYGYTF.

The rearrangement uses TRBV15 and TRBJ1-1. This CDR3 comprises 11 residues. Per the germline V gene, CDR1 is LNHNV and CDR2 is YYDKDF (reference sequence). CDR3 residues: CATSRRTEAFF. Full variable domain (rest looked up from reference TRBV15 and TRBJ1-1): DAMVIQNPRYQVTQFGKPVTLSCSQTLNHNVMYWYQQKSSQAPKLLFHYYDKDFNNEADTPDNFQSRRPNTSFCFLDIRSPGLGDTAMYLCATSRRTEAFFGQGTRLTVV.